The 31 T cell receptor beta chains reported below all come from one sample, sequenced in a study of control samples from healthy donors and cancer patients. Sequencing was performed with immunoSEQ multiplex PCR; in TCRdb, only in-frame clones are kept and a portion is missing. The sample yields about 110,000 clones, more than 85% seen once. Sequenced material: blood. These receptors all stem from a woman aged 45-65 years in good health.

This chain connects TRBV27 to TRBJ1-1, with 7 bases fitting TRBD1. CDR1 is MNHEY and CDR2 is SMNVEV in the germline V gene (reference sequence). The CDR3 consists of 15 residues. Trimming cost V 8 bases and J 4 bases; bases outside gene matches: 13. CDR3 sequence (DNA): TGTGCCAGCGTACCACGGGACAGAAGAGTCACTGAAGCTTTCTTT. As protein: CASVPRDRRVTEAFF.

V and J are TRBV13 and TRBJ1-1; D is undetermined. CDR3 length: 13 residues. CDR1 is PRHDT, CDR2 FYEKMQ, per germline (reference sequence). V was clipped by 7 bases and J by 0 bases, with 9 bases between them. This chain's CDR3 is CASTVFMNTEAFF. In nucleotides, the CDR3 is TGTGCCAGCACCGTTTTCATGAACACTGAAGCTTTCTTT. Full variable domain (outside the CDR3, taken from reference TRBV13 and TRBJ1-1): AAGVIQSPRHLIKEKRETATLKCYPIPRHDTVYWYQQGPGQDPQFLISFYEKMQSDKGSIPDRFSAQQFSDYHSELNMSSLELGDSALYFCASTVFMNTEAFFGQGTRLTVV.

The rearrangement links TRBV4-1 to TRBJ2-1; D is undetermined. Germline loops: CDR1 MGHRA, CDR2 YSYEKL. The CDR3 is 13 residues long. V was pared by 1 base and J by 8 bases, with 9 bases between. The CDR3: CASSQGHPDEQFF. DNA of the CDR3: TGCGCCAGCAGCCAAGGACATCCCGATGAGCAGTTCTTC.

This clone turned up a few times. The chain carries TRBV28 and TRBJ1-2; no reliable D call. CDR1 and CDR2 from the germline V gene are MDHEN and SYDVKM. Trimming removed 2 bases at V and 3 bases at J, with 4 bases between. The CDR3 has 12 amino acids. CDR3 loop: CASSLGHYGYTF. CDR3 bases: TGTGCCAGCAGTTTAGGTCACTATGGCTACACCTTC.

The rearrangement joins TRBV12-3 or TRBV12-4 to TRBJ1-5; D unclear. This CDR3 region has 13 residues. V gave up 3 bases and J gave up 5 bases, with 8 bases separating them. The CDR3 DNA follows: TGTGCCAGCAGTTTGGACGGGTATCAGCCCCAGCATTTT. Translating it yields CASSLDGYQPQHF.

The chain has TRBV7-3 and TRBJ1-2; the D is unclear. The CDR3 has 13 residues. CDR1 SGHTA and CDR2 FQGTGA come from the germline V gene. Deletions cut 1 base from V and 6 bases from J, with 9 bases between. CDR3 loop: CASSLSQKDGYTF. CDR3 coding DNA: TGTGCCAGCAGCTTAAGCCAGAAGGATGGCTACACCTTC.

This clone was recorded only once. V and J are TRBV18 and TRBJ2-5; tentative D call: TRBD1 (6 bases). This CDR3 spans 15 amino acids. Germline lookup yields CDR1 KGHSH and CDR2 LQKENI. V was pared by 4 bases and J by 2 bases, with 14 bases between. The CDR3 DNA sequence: TGTGCCAGCTCACTCGGACAAGGGGGACAAGAGACCCAGTACTTC. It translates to CASSLGQGGQETQYF.

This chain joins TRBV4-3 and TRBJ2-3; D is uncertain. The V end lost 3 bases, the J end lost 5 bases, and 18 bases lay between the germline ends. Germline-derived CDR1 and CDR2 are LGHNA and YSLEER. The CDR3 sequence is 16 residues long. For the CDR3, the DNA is TGCGCCAGCAGCCAGGAAGCGAGACCGGTGGGAGATACGCAGTATTTT. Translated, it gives CASSQEARPVGDTQYF.

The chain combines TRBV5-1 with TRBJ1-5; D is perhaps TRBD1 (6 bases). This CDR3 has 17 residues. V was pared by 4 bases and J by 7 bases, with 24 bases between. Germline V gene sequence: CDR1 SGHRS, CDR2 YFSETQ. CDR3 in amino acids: CASSQEPQWGQGQPQHF. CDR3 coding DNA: TGCGCCAGCAGCCAGGAACCTCAGTGGGGGCAGGGACAGCCCCAGCATTTT.

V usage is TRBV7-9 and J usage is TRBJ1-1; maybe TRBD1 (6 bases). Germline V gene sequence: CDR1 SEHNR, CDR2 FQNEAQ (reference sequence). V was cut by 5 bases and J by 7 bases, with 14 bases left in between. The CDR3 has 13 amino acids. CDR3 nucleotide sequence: TGTGCCAGCAGCCCCGGACAGAGCCTTGAAGCTTTCTTT. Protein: CASSPGQSLEAFF.

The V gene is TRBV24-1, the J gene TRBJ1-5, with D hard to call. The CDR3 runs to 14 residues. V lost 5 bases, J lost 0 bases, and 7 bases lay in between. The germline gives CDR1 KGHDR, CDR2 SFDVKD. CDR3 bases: TGTGCCACCAGTGCGGGTTATAGCAATCAGCCCCAGCATTTT. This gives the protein CATSAGYSNQPQHF.

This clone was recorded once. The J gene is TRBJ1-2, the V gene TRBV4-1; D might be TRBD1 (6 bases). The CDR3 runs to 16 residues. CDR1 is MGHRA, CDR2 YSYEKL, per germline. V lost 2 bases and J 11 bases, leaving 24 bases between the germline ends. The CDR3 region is CASSQSSGTSAKGYTF. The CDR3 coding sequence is TGCGCCAGCAGCCAATCATCCGGGACATCAGCTAAGGGATACACCTTC.

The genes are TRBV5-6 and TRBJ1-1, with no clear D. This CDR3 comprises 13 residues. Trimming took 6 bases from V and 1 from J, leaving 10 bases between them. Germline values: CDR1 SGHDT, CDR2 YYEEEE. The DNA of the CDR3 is TGTGCCAGCAACCCCCCCTCGAACACTGAAGCTTTCTTT. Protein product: CASNPPSNTEAFF.

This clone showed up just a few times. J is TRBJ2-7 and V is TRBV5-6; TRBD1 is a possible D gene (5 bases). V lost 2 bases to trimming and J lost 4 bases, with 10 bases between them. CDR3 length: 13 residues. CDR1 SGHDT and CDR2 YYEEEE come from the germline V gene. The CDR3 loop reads CASSFRVEYEQYF. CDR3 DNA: TGTGCCAGCAGCTTCAGGGTCGAGTACGAGCAGTACTTC.

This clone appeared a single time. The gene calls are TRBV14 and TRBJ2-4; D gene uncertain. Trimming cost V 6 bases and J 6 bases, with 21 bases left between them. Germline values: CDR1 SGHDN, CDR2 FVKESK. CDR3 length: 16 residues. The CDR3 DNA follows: TGTGCCAGCAGTCGTACCGGAGAGTCGCCGCTAAACATTCAGTACTTC. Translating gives CASSRTGESPLNIQYF.

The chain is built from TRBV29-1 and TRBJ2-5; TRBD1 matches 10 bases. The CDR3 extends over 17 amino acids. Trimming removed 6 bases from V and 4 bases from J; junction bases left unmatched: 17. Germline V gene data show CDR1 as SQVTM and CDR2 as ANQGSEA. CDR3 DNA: TGCAGCGTGAGTGCGACAGGGGGCGAAGGAGGGTTAGAGACCCAGTACTTC. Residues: CSVSATGGEGGLETQYF. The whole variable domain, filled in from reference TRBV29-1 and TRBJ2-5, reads SAVISQKPSRDICQRGTSLTIQCQVDSQVTMMFWYRQQPGQSLTLIATANQGSEATYESGFVIDKFPISRPNLTFSTLTVSNMSPEDSSIYLCSVSATGGEGGLETQYFGPGTRLLVL.

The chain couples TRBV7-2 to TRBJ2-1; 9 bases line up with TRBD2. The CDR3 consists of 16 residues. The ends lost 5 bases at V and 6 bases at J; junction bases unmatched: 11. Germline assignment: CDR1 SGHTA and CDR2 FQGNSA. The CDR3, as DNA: TGTGCCAGCAGCGCAAACCCGGGACTAGCATTCAATGAGCAGTTCTTC. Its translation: CASSANPGLAFNEQFF. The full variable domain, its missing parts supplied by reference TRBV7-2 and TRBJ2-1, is GAGVSQSPSNKVTEKGKDVELRCDPISGHTALYWYRQSLGQGLEFLIYFQGNSAPDKSGLPSDRFSAERTGGSVSTLTIQRTQQEDSAVYLCASSANPGLAFNEQFFGPGTRLTVL.

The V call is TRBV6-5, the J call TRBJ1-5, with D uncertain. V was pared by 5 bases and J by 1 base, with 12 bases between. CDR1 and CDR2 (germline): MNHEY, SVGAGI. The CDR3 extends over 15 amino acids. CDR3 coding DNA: TGTGCCAGCAGTCGCCTAGCGGACAGCAATCAGCCCCAGCATTTT. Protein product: CASSRLADSNQPQHF.

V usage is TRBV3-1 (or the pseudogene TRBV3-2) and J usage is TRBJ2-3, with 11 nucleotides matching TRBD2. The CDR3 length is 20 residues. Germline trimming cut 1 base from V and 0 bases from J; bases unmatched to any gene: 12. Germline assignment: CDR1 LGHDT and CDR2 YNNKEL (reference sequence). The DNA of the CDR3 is TGTGCCAGCAGCCAAGGGGGATCCCTAGCGGGAGGATCTAGCACAGATACGCAGTATTTT. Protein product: CASSQGGSLAGGSSTDTQYF.

CDR3 DNA sequence: TGCGCCAGCAGCCGGGGACAGGGATACGAGCAGTACTTC. Its protein product is CASSRGQGYEQYF. The rearrangement links TRBV5-1 to TRBJ2-7; 9 nucleotides agree with TRBD1. In germline, CDR1 is SGHRS, CDR2 YFSETQ. The CDR3 spans 13 residues. With 4 bases clipped from V and 4 bases from J, the junction kept 3 bases outside the gene matches.

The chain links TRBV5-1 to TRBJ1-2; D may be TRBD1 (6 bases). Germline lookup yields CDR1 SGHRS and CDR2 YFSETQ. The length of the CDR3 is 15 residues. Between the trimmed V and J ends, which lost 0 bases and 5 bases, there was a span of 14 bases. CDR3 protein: CASSLDRDLGYGYTF. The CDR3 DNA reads TGCGCCAGCAGCTTGGACAGGGACCTCGGGTATGGCTACACCTTC.

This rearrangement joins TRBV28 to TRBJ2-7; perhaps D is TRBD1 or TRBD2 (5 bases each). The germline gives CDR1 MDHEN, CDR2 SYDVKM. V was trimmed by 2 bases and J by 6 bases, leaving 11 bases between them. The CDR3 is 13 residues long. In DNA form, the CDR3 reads TGTGCCAGCAGTTTAGAAATGGGACCCGAGCAGTACTTC. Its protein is CASSLEMGPEQYF.

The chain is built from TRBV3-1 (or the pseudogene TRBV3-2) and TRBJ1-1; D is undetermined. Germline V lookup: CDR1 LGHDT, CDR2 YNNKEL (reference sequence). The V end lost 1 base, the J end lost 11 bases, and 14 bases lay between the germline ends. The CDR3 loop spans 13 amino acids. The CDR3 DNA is TGTGCCAGCAGCCAAGGAACATCTCGGGATGCTTTCTTT. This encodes CASSQGTSRDAFF.

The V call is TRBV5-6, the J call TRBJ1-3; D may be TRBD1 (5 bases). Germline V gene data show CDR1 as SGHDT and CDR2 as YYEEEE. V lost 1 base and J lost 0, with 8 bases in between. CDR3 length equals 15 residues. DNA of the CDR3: TGTGCCAGCAGCTTGCGACAGCTCTCTGGAAACACCATATATTTT. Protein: CASSLRQLSGNTIYF.

CDR3 DNA: TGTGCCAGCAGCTTCGGGGGGACCCCTACCCAGTACTTC. Translation gives CASSFGGTPTQYF. This chain uses TRBV7-3 with TRBJ2-5; 7 bases map to TRBD2. The CDR3 loop spans 13 amino acids. Looked up from germline, CDR1 is SGHTA and CDR2 is FQGTGA. V dropped 3 bases and J dropped 8; count of bases not matched to a gene: 6.

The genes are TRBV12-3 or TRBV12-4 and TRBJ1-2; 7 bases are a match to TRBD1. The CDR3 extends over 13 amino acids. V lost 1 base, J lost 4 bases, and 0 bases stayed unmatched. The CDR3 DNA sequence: TGTGCCAGCAGTTTAGGGACAGGCTATGGCTACACCTTC. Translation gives CASSLGTGYGYTF.

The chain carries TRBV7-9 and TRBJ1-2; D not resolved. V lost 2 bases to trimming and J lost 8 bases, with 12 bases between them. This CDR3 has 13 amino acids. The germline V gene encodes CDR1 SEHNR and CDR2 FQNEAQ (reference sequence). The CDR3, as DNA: TGTGCCAGCAGCTTAATGCGGCAGGACGGCTACACCTTC. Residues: CASSLMRQDGYTF.

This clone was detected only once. The DNA for the CDR3 is TGTGCCAGCAGCGTAGCTGGGCTCAATGAGCAGTTCTTC. It codes for CASSVAGLNEQFF. J is TRBJ2-1 and V is TRBV9; D is ambiguous. CDR3 size: 13 residues. The germline CDR1 and CDR2 sequences are SGDLS and YYNGEE. V lost 0 bases, J lost 6 bases, and 7 bases lay in between.

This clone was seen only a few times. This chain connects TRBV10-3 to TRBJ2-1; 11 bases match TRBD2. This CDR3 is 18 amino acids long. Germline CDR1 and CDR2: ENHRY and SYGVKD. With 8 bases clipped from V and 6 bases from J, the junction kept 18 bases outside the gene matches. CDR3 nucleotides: TGTGCCATCGGCAGGGGGACTAGCGGTACTATCGCCTCCAATGAGCAGTTCTTC. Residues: CAIGRGTSGTIASNEQFF.

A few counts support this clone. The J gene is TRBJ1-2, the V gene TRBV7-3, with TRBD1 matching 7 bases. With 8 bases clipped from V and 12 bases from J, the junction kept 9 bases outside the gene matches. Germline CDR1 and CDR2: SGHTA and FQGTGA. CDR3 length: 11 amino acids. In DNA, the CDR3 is TGTGCCAGCCGGGACAGAGGGGAGGACACCTTC. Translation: CASRDRGEDTF. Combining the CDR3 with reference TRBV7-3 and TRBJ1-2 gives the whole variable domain GAGVSQTPSNKVTEKGKYVELRCDPISGHTALYWYRQSLGQGPEFLIYFQGTGAADDSGLPNDRFFAVRPEGSVSTLKIQRTERGDSAVYLCASRDRGEDTFGSGTRLTVV.

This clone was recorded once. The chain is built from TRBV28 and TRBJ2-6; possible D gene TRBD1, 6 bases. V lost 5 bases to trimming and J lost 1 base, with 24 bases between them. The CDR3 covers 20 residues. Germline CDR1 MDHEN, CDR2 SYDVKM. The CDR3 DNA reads TGTGCCAGCAGTCTAGATAGTCTTTGGACAGCGAAATCTGGGGCCAACGTCCTGACTTTC. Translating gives CASSLDSLWTAKSGANVLTF.